This T cell receptor beta chain is drawn from a study of cytomegalovirus exposure and HLA in healthy donors. Primers for the PCR totalled 60 Vbeta and 13 Jbeta. The protocol was immunoSEQ multiplex PCR, while the TCRdb copy is restricted to in-frame clones and leaves out a portion. This listing includes 100,000 to 150,000 clones. Germline V lookup: CDR1 SNHLY, CDR2 FYNNEI. The CDR3 loop spans 16 amino acids. V lost 0 bases to trimming and J lost 3 bases; unmatched junction nucleotides: 7. The origin of this receptor is a man under 40 in good health and CMV-seronegative. Sequenced: PBMCs. V and J are TRBV2 and TRBJ2-7; TRBD1 aligns across 8 bases. The CDR3, as DNA: TGTGCCAGCAGTGAAGCGCAACAGGACAGGGACTACGAGCAGTACTTC. Its protein is CASSEAQQDRDYEQYF.